Following are 23 T cell receptor beta chains from one sample sequenced in a study of cytomegalovirus exposure and HLA in healthy donors listed by TCRdb under 2017. The library was made by the immunoSEQ multiplex PCR assay. The multiplex PCR relied on a mix of 60 forward primers for TCR Vbeta segments and 13 reverse primers for TCR Jbeta segments. TCRdb carries this immuneACCESS record with in-frame sequences only. Its versions omit some clonotypes, under half of them owing to an unresolved V gene in the studies checked, with the rest unexplained. A total of 300,000 or so clones appear in this sample, 84% of them only once. The ten top clones hold 1.5% to 2.5% of the sample. Sequenced input: PBMCs. These receptors were taken from a middle-aged woman in good health and CMV-seropositive.

V gene TRBV2 combines with J gene TRBJ1-5; 8 bases fit TRBD1. The CDR3 sequence is 17 residues long. V lost 7 bases, J lost 1 base, and 12 bases stayed unmatched. From germline, CDR1 is SNHLY and CDR2 FYNNEI. The CDR3 sequence is CASIASSGQGSNQPQHF. CDR3 DNA sequence: TGTGCCAGCATCGCGTCTTCAGGACAGGGAAGCAATCAGCCCCAGCATTTT.

Comments on this clone: Compared with germline, one end of the junction differs, possibly owing to a read error. The V call is TRBV6-6, the J call TRBJ2-4; 8 bases match TRBD1. Germline V gene data show CDR1 as MNHNY and CDR2 as SVGAGI (reference sequence). This CDR3 comprises 14 residues. The CDR3 here is CASAHSGGGNSQYF. The CDR3 nucleotides are TGTGCCAGCGCCCACTCAGGGGGCGGGAACAGTCAGTACTTC.

This sequence joins TRBV5-1 and TRBJ1-5; D remains unclear. CDR1 is SGHRS and CDR2 is YFSETQ in the germline V gene. V was clipped by 0 bases and J by 6 bases, with 13 bases between them. The CDR3 has 15 residues. CDR3 in DNA: TGCGCCAGCAGCTTGGATGGAGGAAGCGGTCAGCCCCAGCATTTT. Its protein product is CASSLDGGSGQPQHF.

The CDR3 nucleotides read TGTGCCAGCAGCTTACCCAGTCGGGGTTCTGGGGCCAACGTCCTGACTTTC. Protein product: CASSLPSRGSGANVLTF. The V gene is TRBV7-7, the J gene TRBJ2-6, with a tentative D call TRBD2 (5 bases). V was cut by 2 bases and J by 1 base, with 12 bases left in between. This CDR3 is built from 17 residues. Germline-derived CDR1 and CDR2 are SSHAT and FNYEAQ (reference sequence).

The chain joins TRBV5-4 to TRBJ2-1, with 9 positions matching TRBD1. The germline CDR1 and CDR2 sequences are SGHNT and YYREEE (reference sequence). The CDR3 is made up of 16 amino acids. Losses at the gene ends were 1 base for V and 7 bases for J; bases not matched to a gene: 9. CDR3: CASSLPGQGRMNEQFF. For the CDR3, the DNA is TGTGCCAGCAGCTTGCCGGGACAGGGCCGTATGAATGAGCAGTTCTTC.

This clone has more than one count but fewer than ten. The gene calls are TRBV7-6 and TRBJ2-1, with TRBD2 as a possible D gene (5 bases). Trimming removed 5 bases at V and 9 bases at J, with 17 bases between. The CDR3 has 14 amino acids. Germline V lookup: CDR1 SGHVS, CDR2 FNYEAQ. The CDR3 here is CASSTSGSGIEQFF. The CDR3 DNA is TGTGCCAGCAGCACCTCGGGGTCCGGTATTGAGCAGTTCTTC.

This rearrangement joins TRBV7-9 to TRBJ2-3, with D possibly TRBD1 on 5 matching bases. This CDR3 has 15 residues. With 0 bases removed from V and 1 base from J, the gap between germline ends came to 8 bases. CDR1 and CDR2 from the germline V gene are SEHNR and FQNEAQ (reference sequence). CDR3 sequence reads: CASSLAGRGTDTQYF. The DNA for the CDR3 is TGTGCCAGCAGCTTAGCCGGCAGGGGCACAGATACGCAGTATTTT.

The gene calls are TRBV27 and TRBJ1-1, with D tentatively TRBD1 (6 bases). V lost 5 bases and J 1 base, leaving 14 bases between the germline ends. The CDR3 extends over 15 amino acids. Germline lookup yields CDR1 MNHEY and CDR2 SMNVEV (reference sequence). The CDR3 reads CASSPRAGENTEAFF. CDR3 DNA: TGTGCCAGCAGTCCAAGGGCAGGGGAGAACACTGAAGCTTTCTTT.

CDR3 loop: CASSYQGARSNQPQHF. Here the CDR3 DNA reads TGTGCCAGCAGCTACCAGGGGGCCCGTAGCAATCAGCCCCAGCATTTT. The rearrangement links TRBV5-6 to TRBJ1-5; TRBD1 matches 8 bases. CDR1 is SGHDT, CDR2 YYEEEE, per germline. The J segment lost 0 bases and the V segment lost 3 bases, leaving 5 bases of the junction unmatched. The CDR3 length is 16 residues.

The chain recombines TRBV10-3 with TRBJ2-7; 7 nucleotides match TRBD1. Germline loops: CDR1 ENHRY, CDR2 SYGVKD. Trimming cost V 10 bases and J 1 base; bases outside gene matches: 4. The CDR3 contains 12 residues. CDR3 coding DNA: TGTGCCACCCAGGACAGGTCCTACGAGCAGTACTTC. Translating gives CATQDRSYEQYF.

This clone was detected a few times. The V and J genes are TRBV6-4 and TRBJ1-2, with D maybe TRBD1 (6 bases). Trimming took 3 bases from V and 5 from J, leaving 22 bases between them. There are 17 residues in the CDR3. Per the germline V gene, CDR1 is MRHNA and CDR2 is SNTAGT. CDR3 in amino acids: CASSDTREGGGWYGYTF. In DNA form, the CDR3 reads TGTGCCAGCAGTGATACCCGGGAGGGGGGCGGATGGTATGGCTACACCTTC.

This chain links TRBV7-6 with TRBJ2-5, with D unresolved. The CDR3 is 14 amino acids. V gave up 1 base and J gave up 0 bases, with 6 bases separating them. Germline values: CDR1 SGHVS, CDR2 FNYEAQ. CDR3 sequence reads: CASSLVPYQETQYF. Here the CDR3 DNA reads TGTGCCAGCAGCTTAGTCCCATACCAAGAGACCCAGTACTTC. Full variable domain (missing parts from reference TRBV7-6 and TRBJ2-5): GAGVSQSPRYKVTKRGQDVALRCDPISGHVSLYWYRQALGQGPEFLTYFNYEAQQDKSGLPNDRFSAERPEGSISTLTIQRTEQRDSAMYRCASSLVPYQETQYFGPGTRLLVL.

The V gene is TRBV7-6, the J gene TRBJ2-1; 8 bases fit TRBD2. Germline V gene data show CDR1 as SGHVS and CDR2 as FNYEAQ. The V segment lost 1 base and the J segment 6 bases; nucleotides outside the gene matches: 8. The CDR3 runs 16 residues. For the CDR3, the DNA is TGTGCCAGCAGCTTAGTCGTAGCGGGAATCCCCAATGAGCAGTTCTTC. It yields the protein CASSLVVAGIPNEQFF.

This chain uses TRBV6-5 with TRBJ2-7; 11 bases align to TRBD1. The V gene's germline CDR1 is MNHEY and CDR2 SVGAGI. The length of the CDR3 is 16 residues. J lost 5 bases, V lost 0 bases, and 6 bases had no gene match. CDR3 nucleotides: TGTGCCAGCAGTTACTCGGGGGGACAGGGGGGTAACGAGCAGTACTTC. Its translation is CASSYSGGQGGNEQYF.

The chain employs TRBV21-1 and TRBJ1-2; the listed D gene, TRBD1, was not tested against the DNA. TRBV21-1 is a pseudogene. This CDR3 has 15 residues. In DNA, the CDR3 is TGTGCCAGCAGCTTCTGTGACAGGGTGCGACATGGCTACACCTTC. Residues: CASSFCDRVRHGYTF.

The rearrangement uses TRBV4-3 and TRBJ1-3; 8 nucleotides match TRBD1. The CDR3 loop spans 17 amino acids. V dropped 3 bases and J dropped 7; count of bases not matched to a gene: 14. Germline assignment: CDR1 LGHNA and CDR2 YSLEER. The CDR3 reads CASSHPQGANVGNTIYF. The CDR3 nucleotides read TGCGCCAGCAGCCACCCGCAGGGGGCTAATGTCGGGAACACCATATATTTT.

Concerning this clone itself: Other DNA sequences in the same sample also yield this CDR3. This chain connects TRBV6-6 to TRBJ1-4; 9 bases match TRBD1. Trimming removed 6 bases from V and 8 bases from J; junction bases left unmatched: 7. The CDR3 spans 14 residues. Germline V lookup: CDR1 MNHNY, CDR2 SVGAGI (reference sequence). The CDR3 sequence: CASSRDRAGEKLFF. CDR3 bases: TGTGCCAGCAGCAGGGACAGGGCAGGAGAAAAACTGTTTTTT.

The chain carries TRBV10-3 and TRBJ1-2, with TRBD1 matching 9 bases. The CDR3 consists of 12 residues. The ends lost 10 bases at V and 3 bases at J; junction bases unmatched: 3. Germline CDR1 and CDR2: ENHRY and SYGVKD. CDR3: CATRQGDYGYTF. The CDR3, as DNA: TGTGCCACCCGACAGGGGGACTATGGCTACACCTTC.

The V gene is TRBV28, the J gene TRBJ1-5; TRBD1 aligns across 9 bases. The CDR3 is 16 amino acids. V dropped 4 bases and J dropped 4; count of bases not matched to a gene: 8. The germline gives CDR1 MDHEN, CDR2 SYDVKM. CDR3 nucleotides: TGTGCCAGCAGTTCAGGCGGGACAGGGCCTAATCAGCCCCAGCATTTT. Translating gives CASSSGGTGPNQPQHF.

The chain couples TRBV14 to TRBJ2-3; 10 nucleotides match TRBD2. The CDR3 sequence is 15 residues long. V lost 0 bases to trimming and J lost 15 bases; unmatched junction nucleotides: 12. Germline CDR1 and CDR2: SGHDN and FVKESK. This CDR3 reads CASSQEASGRMATYF. In DNA, the CDR3 is TGTGCCAGCAGCCAAGAGGCTAGCGGGAGAATGGCAACCTATTTT.

This chain's CDR3 is CAPSTVPNEKLFF. The CDR3 DNA is TGTGCCCCGTCGACAGTCCCTAATGAAAAACTGTTTTTT. The chain links TRBV30 to TRBJ1-4, with D perhaps matching TRBD1 (5 bases). The V gene's germline CDR1 is GTSNPN and CDR2 SVGIG (reference sequence). The CDR3 has 13 residues. Trimming took 8 bases from V and 3 from J, leaving 13 bases between them.

The chain links TRBV7-9 to TRBJ2-3; D gene uncertain. Germline V gene lookup returns CDR1 SEHNR and CDR2 FQNEAQ (reference sequence). This CDR3 comprises 15 residues. Trimming took off 1 base at V and 10 bases at J, with 18 bases between the two ends. The CDR3 region is CASSLEEYVSSSQYF. Here the CDR3 DNA reads TGTGCCAGCAGCTTAGAGGAGTATGTCTCGAGCTCGCAGTATTTT.

V usage is TRBV29-1 and J usage is TRBJ2-7, with a tentative D call TRBD2 (6 bases). This CDR3 spans 12 amino acids. V lost 3 bases and J 7 bases, leaving 13 bases between the germline ends. The germline CDR1 and CDR2 sequences are SQVTM and ANQGSEA. The CDR3 nucleotides read TGCAGCGTTGAGCACGGGGGTGTGGAGCAGTACTTC. As protein: CSVEHGGVEQYF.